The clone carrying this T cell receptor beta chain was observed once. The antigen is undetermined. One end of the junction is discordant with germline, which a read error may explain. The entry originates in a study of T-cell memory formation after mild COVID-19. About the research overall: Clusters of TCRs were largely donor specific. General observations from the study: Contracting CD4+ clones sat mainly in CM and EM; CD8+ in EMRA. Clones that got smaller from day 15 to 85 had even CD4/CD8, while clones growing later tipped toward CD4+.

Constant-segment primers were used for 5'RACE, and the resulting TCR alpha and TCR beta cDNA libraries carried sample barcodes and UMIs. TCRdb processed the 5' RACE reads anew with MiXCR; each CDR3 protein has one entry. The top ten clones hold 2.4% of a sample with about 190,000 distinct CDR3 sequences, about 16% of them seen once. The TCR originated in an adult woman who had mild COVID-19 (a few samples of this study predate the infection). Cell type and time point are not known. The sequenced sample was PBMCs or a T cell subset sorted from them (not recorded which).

CDR3 nucleotides: TGCGCCAGCAGCTTGGGGGCGGGGGGCAATAAGCCCCAGCATTTT. Translating it yields CASSLGAGGNKPQHF. The J gene is TRBJ1-5, the V gene TRBV5-1, with D perhaps matching TRBD1 (6 bases). This CDR3 is 15 amino acids long. The germline gives CDR1 SGHRS, CDR2 YFSETQ.